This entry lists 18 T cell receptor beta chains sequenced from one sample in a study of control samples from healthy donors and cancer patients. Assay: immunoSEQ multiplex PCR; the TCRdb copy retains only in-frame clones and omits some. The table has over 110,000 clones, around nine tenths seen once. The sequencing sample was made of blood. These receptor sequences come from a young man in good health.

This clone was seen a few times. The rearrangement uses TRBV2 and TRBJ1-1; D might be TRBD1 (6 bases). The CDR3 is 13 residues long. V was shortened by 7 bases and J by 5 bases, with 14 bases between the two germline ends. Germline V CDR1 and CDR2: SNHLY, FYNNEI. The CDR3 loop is CASIDTGQTEAFF. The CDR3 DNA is TGTGCCAGCATCGACACAGGACAGACTGAAGCTTTCTTT.

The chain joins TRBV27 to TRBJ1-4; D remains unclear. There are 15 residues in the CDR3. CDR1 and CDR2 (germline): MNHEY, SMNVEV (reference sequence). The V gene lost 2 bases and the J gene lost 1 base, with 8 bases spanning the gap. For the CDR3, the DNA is TGTGCCAGCAGTTTAGCCGGTGGAACTAATGAAAAACTGTTTTTT. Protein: CASSLAGGTNEKLFF.

CDR3 nucleotides: TGCGCCAGCAGCCAAGAATCGACAGCCTCTGGTGGCTACACCTTC. Translation: CASSQESTASGGYTF. This chain uses TRBV4-1 with TRBJ1-2, with D tentatively TRBD1 (5 bases). This CDR3 has 15 amino acids. Germline-derived CDR1 and CDR2 are MGHRA and YSYEKL. V lost 0 bases and J lost 7, with 15 bases in between.

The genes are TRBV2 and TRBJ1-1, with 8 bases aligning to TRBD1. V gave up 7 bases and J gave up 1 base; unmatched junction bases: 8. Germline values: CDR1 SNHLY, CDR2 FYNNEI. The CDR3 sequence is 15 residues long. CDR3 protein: CASTNRGGTNTEAFF. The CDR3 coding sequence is TGTGCCAGCACAAACAGGGGGGGGACGAACACTGAAGCTTTCTTT. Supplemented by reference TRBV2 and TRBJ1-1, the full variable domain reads EPEVTQTPSHQVTQMGQEVILRCVPISNHLYFYWYRQILGQKVEFLVSFYNNEISEKSEIFDDQFSVERPDGSNFTLKIRSTKLEDSAMYFCASTNRGGTNTEAFFGQGTRLTVV.

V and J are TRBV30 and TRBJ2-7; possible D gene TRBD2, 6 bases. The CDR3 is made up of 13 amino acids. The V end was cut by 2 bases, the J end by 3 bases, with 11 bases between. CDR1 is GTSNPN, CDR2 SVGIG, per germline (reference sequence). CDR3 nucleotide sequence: TGTGCCTGGAGTCGCGGGAACCTCTACGAGCAGTACTTC. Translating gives CAWSRGNLYEQYF.

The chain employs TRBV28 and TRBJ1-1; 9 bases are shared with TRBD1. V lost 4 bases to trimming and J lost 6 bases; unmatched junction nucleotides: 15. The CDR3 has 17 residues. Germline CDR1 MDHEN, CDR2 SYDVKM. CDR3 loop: CASSWPPGTGFRAEAFF. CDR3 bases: TGTGCCAGCAGTTGGCCCCCCGGGACAGGGTTTCGCGCTGAAGCTTTCTTT. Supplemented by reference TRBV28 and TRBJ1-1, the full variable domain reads DVKVTQSSRYLVKRTGEKVFLECVQDMDHENMFWYRQDPGLGLRLIYFSYDVKMKEKGDIPEGYSVSREKKERFSLILESASTNQTSMYLCASSWPPGTGFRAEAFFGQGTRLTVV.

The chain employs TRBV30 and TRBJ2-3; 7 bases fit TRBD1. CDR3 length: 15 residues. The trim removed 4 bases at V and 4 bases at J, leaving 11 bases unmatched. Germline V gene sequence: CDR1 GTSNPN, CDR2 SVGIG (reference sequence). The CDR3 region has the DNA TGTGCCTGGAAACTCGGGACAGCTTCGTCAGATACGCAGTATTTT. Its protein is CAWKLGTASSDTQYF.

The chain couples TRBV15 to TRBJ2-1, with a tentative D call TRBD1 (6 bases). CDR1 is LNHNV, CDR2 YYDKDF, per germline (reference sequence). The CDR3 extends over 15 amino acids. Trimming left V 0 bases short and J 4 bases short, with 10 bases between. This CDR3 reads CATSRDTGTYNEQFF. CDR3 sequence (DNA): TGTGCCACCAGCAGAGATACGGGGACATACAATGAGCAGTTCTTC.

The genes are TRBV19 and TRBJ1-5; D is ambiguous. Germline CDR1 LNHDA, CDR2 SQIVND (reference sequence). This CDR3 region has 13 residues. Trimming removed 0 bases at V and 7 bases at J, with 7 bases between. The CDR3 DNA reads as TGTGCCAGTAGTATAGATCTGCGCCAGCCCCAGCATTTT. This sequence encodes CASSIDLRQPQHF.

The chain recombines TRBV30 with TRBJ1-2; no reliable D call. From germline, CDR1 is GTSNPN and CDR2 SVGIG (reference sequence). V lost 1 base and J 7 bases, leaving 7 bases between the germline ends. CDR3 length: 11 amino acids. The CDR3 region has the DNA TGTGCCTGGAGTGCCGGTAGTGGCTACACCTTC. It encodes CAWSAGSGYTF.

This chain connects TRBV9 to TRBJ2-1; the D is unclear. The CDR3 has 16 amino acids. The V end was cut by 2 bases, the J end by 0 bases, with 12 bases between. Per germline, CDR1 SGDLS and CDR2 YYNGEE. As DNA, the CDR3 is TGTGCCAGCAGCGTTTTGGGCGTTAGCTCCTACAATGAGCAGTTCTTC. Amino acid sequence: CASSVLGVSSYNEQFF.

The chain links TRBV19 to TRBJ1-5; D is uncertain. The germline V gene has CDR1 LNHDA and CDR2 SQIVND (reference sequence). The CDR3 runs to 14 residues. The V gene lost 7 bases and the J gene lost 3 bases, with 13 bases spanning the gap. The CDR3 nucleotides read TGTGCCAGTACCTTAGAGCACTTCAATCAGCCCCAGCATTTT. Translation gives CASTLEHFNQPQHF.

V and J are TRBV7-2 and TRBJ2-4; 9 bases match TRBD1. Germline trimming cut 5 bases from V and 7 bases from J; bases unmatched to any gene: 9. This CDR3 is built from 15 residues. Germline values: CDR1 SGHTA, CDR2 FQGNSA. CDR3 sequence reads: CASSQLGTGKNIQYF. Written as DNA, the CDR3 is TGTGCCAGCAGCCAACTAGGGACAGGGAAGAACATTCAGTACTTC.

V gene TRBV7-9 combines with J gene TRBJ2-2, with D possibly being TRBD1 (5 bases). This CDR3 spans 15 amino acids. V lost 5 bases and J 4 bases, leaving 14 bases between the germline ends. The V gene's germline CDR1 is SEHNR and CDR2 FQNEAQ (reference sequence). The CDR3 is CASSPWPRGTGELFF. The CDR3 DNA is TGTGCCAGCAGCCCCTGGCCTAGGGGCACCGGGGAGCTGTTTTTT.

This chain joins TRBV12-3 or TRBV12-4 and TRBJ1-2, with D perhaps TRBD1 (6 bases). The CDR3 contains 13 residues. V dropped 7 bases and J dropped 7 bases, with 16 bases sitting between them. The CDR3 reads CASISRGGSGYTF. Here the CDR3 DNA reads TGTGCCAGCATCTCTAGGGGGGGGTCTGGCTACACCTTC.

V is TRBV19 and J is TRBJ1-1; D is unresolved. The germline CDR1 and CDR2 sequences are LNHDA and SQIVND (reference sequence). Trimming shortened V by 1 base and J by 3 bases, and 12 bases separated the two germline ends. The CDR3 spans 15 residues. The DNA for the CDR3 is TGTGCCAGTAGTATAGGTGTGGGCGCGGACACTGAAGCTTTCTTT. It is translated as CASSIGVGADTEAFF.

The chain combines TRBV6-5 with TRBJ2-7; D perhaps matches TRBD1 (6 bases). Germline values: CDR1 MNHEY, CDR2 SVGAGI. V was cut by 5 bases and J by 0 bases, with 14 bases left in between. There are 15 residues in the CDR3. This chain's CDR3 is CASSKNRVNSYEQYF. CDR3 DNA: TGTGCCAGCAGTAAAAACAGGGTAAACTCCTACGAGCAGTACTTC.

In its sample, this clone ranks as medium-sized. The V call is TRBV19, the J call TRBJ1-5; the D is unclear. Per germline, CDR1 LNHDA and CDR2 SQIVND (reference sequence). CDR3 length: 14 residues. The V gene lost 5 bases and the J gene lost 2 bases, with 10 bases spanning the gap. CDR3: CASSLFSRNQPQHF. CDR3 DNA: TGTGCCAGTAGTCTCTTCAGCCGCAATCAGCCCCAGCATTTT.